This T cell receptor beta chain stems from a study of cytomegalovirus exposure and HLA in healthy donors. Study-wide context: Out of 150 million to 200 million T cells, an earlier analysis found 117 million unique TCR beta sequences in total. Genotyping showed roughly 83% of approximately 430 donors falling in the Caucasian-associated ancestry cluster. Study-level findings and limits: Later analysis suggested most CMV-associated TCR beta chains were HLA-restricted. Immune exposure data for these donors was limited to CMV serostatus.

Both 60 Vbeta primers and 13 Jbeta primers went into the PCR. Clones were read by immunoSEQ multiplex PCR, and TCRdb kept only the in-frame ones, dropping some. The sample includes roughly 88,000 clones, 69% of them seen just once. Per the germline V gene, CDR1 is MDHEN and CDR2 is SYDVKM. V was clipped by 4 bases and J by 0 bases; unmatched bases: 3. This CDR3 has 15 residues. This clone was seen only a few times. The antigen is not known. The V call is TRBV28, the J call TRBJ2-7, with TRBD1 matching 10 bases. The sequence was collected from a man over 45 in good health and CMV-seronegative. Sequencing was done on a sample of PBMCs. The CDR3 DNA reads TGTGCCAGCAGTTCGGACAGGGGGTACTCCTACGAGCAGTACTTC. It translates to CASSSDRGYSYEQYF.